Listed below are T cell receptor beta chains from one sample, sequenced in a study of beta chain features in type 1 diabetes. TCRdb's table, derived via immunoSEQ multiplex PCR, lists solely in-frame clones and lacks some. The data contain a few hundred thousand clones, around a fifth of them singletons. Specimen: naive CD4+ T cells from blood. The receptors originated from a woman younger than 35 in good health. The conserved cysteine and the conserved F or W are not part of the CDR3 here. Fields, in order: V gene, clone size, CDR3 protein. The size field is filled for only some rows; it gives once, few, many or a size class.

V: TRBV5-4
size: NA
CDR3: ASSLVTPGQSYGYT

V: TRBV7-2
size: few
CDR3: ASSAITGELF

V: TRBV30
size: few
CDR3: AWTRGGPNNEQF

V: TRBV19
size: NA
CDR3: ASRWNSGTYNEQF

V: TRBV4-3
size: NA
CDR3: ASSPAGGRKTDTQY

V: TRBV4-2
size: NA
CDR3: ASSQSSSYEQY

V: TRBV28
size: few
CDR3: ASSSFYEQY

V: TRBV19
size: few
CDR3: ASTWEGQANSPLH

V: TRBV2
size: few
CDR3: ASGYPPGTGDGYT

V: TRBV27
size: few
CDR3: ASSSTGQNYGYT

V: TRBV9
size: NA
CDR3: ASSVGSAGGTRTDTQY

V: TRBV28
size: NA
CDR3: ASSLESRHGYT

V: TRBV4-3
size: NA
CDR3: ASRSSGGWRDTQY

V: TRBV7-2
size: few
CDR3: ASSSPGLANYEQY

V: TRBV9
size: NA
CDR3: ASTDGGTSGANVLT

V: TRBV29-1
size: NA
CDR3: SVYGTGYGYT

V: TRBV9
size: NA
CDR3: ASSVGTLQEQY

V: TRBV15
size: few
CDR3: ATSRDTAYEQY

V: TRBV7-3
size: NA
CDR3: ASSLIESTEAF

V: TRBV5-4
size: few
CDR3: ATYTGTGGLNEQF

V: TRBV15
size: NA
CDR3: ATSRSTVYGYT

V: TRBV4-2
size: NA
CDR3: ASSQDSSGMMGEQY

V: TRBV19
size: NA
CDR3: ASRGTDNQPQH

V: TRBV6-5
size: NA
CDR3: ASSYGGGTDTQY

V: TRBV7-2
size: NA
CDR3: ASSLALQGYEQF

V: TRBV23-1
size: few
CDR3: ASSTTGFQETQY

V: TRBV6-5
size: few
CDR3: ASSYSRLGSTEAF

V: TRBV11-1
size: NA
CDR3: ASSLYRTTYEQY

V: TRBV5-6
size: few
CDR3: ASSAPDSYEQY

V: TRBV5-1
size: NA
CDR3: ASSLYSGSATDTQY

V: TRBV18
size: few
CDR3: ASSALDRGGYEQY

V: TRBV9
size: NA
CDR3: ASSVGQYNSPLH

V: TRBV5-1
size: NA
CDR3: ASSRGTGGRYEQY

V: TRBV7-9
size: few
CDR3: ASSPQGTSTDTQY

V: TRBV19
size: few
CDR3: ASNPQGAQGYT

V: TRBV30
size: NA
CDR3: AWRFENYNEQF

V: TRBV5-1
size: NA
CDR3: ASSLAPSGDINEQF